This entry concerns a single T cell receptor (beta chain). Its antigen is unidentified. CDR3 size: 16 residues. Trimming took 1 base from V and 1 from J, leaving 14 bases between them. Germline V CDR1 and CDR2: SGDLS, YYNGEE. This entry is derived from a study of a mutant IDH1 vaccine in newly diagnosed glioma. At the level of the study: Sex distribution of treated patients was approximately 60% male and roughly 40% female; mean age was around 40 years. Patients previously underwent radiotherapy, temozolomide, or both, and most underwent both.

Profiling relied on immunoSEQ multiplex PCR, and the TCRdb table lists in-frame clones only, not all of them. There are tens of thousands of clones in the sample; roughly 85% occur only once, and around 7.4% lies in the top ten. General study findings and limits: The occurrence of vaccine-induced immune responses was seen in 80% to 95% of patients.

Time point defined: baseline, week 1 (first vaccination visit). Noted treatment: pre-vaccination baseline after standard-of-care therapy. Astrocytomas that were new, WHO grade 3 or 4, IDH1-mutant and ATRX-lost were present in the donors. V and J are TRBV9 and TRBJ1-1; D might be TRBD1 (5 bases). The receptor was isolated from a woman between 50 and 59 years old with glioma. Material: PBMCs, obtained from a glioma patient treated with radiotherapy, temozolomide or both. The CDR3 region has the DNA TGTGCCAGCAGCGTAATGTCAACAGGAGCGAACACTGAAGCTTTCTTT. This codes for CASSVMSTGANTEAFF.